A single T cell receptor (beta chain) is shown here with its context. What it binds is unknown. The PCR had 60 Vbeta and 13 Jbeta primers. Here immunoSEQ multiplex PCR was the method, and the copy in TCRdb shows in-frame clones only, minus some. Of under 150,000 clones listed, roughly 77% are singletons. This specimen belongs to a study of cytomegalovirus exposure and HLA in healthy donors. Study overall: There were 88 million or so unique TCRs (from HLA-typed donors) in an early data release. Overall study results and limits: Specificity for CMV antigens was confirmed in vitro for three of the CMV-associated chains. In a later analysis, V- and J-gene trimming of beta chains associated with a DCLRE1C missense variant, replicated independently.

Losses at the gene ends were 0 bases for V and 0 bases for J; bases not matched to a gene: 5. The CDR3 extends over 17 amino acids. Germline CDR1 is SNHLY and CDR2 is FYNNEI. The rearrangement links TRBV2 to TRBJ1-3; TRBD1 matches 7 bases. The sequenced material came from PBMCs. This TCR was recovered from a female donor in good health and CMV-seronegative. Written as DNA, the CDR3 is TGTGCCAGCAGTGAAGCGCGAGACAGGGTCTCTGGAAACACCATATATTTT. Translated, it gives CASSEARDRVSGNTIYF.